The next 20 T cell receptor beta chains were all read from a single sample in a study of blood T cell repertoires in COVID-19. The assay was immunoSEQ multiplex PCR, and TCRdb's table has in-frame clones only and misses some. The repertoire consists of 150,000 to 200,000 clones, with roughly 90% occurring once and the leading ten covering approximately 0.5%. Sequenced sample: peripheral blood. The receptors come from a man aged 50-60 years with acute or convalescent COVID-19.

The CDR3, as DNA: TGTGCCAGCATGAGGAGGGGGCTAGCGGGAGTGTATGAGCAGTTCTTC. Translating it yields CASMRRGLAGVYEQFF. The J gene is TRBJ2-1, the V gene TRBV27; 10 bases agree with TRBD2. The CDR3 sequence is 16 residues long. With 7 bases clipped from V and 8 bases from J, the junction kept 14 bases outside the gene matches. Germline V CDR1 and CDR2: MNHEY, SMNVEV (reference sequence).

This sequence joins TRBV19 and TRBJ1-5; D may be TRBD1 (6 bases). The CDR3 is 15 amino acids. Trimming removed 1 base at V and 2 bases at J, with 9 bases between. In germline, CDR1 is LNHDA, CDR2 SQIVND (reference sequence). The CDR3 reads CASSIVRGGNQPQHF. CDR3 coding DNA: TGTGCCAGTAGTATAGTCAGGGGTGGCAATCAGCCCCAGCATTTT. The whole variable domain, filled in from reference TRBV19 and TRBJ1-5, reads DGGITQSPKYLFRKEGQNVTLSCEQNLNHDAMYWYRQDPGQGLRLIYYSQIVNDFQKGDIAEGYSVSREKKESFPLTVTSAQKNPTAFYLCASSIVRGGNQPQHFGDGTRLSIL.

The CDR3: CAISAQGEPDTEAFF. The CDR3 coding sequence is TGTGCCATCAGTGCACAAGGGGAACCTGACACTGAAGCTTTCTTT. The V call is TRBV10-3, the J call TRBJ1-1, with D possibly matching TRBD1 (5 bases). Germline V CDR1 and CDR2: ENHRY, SYGVKD. Trimming left V 4 bases short and J 3 bases short, with 15 bases between. The CDR3 runs to 15 residues.

The CDR3 loop is CASSLGTSGRDNEQFF. CDR3 bases: TGTGCCAGCAGCTTAGGGACTAGCGGAAGGGACAATGAGCAGTTCTTC. The chain couples TRBV11-1 to TRBJ2-1, with 10 bases matching TRBD2. There are 16 residues in the CDR3. Trimming cost V 1 base and J 5 bases; bases outside gene matches: 5. In germline, CDR1 is SGHAT, CDR2 FQDESV (reference sequence).

This chain joins TRBV5-3 and TRBJ2-1; tentative D call: TRBD1 (5 bases). TRBV5-3 carries the ORF label, with uncertain function. The CDR3 loop spans 12 amino acids. Between the trimmed V and J ends, which lost 4 bases and 15 bases, there was a span of 17 bases. Here the CDR3 DNA reads TGTGCCAGAAGCGGAGACAGACCAAGGGCGTTCTTC. Translation gives CARSGDRPRAFF.

V is TRBV5-1 and J is TRBJ2-7, with 9 bases matching TRBD1. J lost 3 bases, V lost 4 bases, and 5 bases had no gene match. CDR1 and CDR2 from the germline V gene are SGHRS and YFSETQ. The CDR3 sequence is 14 residues long. CDR3 region: CASSLGQGDYEQYF. The CDR3, as DNA: TGCGCCAGCAGCCTGGGACAGGGAGACTACGAGCAGTACTTC.

The chain couples TRBV2 to TRBJ1-5; no reliable D call. The CDR3 is 15 residues long. Looked up from germline, CDR1 is SNHLY and CDR2 is FYNNEI. V was shortened by 4 bases and J by 0 bases, with 10 bases between the two germline ends. This CDR3 is CASSVALNSNQPQHF. The CDR3 DNA sequence: TGTGCCAGCAGTGTGGCTCTTAATAGCAATCAGCCCCAGCATTTT.

The CDR3 DNA follows: TGTGCCATCAGTGAGTCCTGGGGCGAGCAGTTCTTC. Protein product: CAISESWGEQFF. The chain combines TRBV10-3 with TRBJ2-1; a weak D match, TRBD1 (5 bases). Germline loops: CDR1 ENHRY, CDR2 SYGVKD. The CDR3 length is 12 residues. V was clipped by 0 bases and J by 10 bases, with 7 bases between them.

This clone appeared a single time. The V and J genes are TRBV20-1 and TRBJ2-5; D uncertain. The germline V gene has CDR1 DFQATT and CDR2 SNEGSKA (reference sequence). The CDR3 loop spans 10 amino acids. The V and J ends lost 4 bases and 5 bases respectively, with 5 bases between them. The CDR3 sequence is CSATRETQYF. The CDR3 DNA reads as TGCAGTGCTACTAGGGAGACCCAGTACTTC.

V and J are TRBV7-2 and TRBJ2-5; the match to TRBD2 covers 8 bases. CDR1 is SGHTA and CDR2 is FQGNSA in the germline V gene. The CDR3 loop spans 17 amino acids. Losses at the gene ends were 1 base for V and 4 bases for J; bases not matched to a gene: 11. This chain's CDR3 is CASSLVPAGAMGETQYF. The DNA for the CDR3 is TGTGCCAGCAGCTTAGTGCCAGCGGGGGCCATGGGAGAGACCCAGTACTTC.

The J gene is TRBJ2-7, the V gene TRBV2; maybe TRBD2 (6 bases). V lost 7 bases and J lost 0, with 10 bases in between. The germline V gene has CDR1 SNHLY and CDR2 FYNNEI. The CDR3 totals 13 residues. The CDR3 DNA reads TGTGCCAGCAAGTGGGACTTCTCCTACGAGCAGTACGTC. It yields the protein CASKWDFSYEQYV.

Here the CDR3 DNA reads TGTGCCAGCAGTAGGGGGACAGGAGGATCTATGGTCGTAACCTTC. Protein: CASSRGTGGSMVVTF. This sequence joins TRBV6-5 and TRBJ1-2; TRBD1 aligns across 8 bases. J gave up 14 bases and V 5 bases, and 19 bases lay outside the gene matches. Germline lookup yields CDR1 MNHEY and CDR2 SVGAGI. The CDR3 contains 15 residues.

With regard to this clone: Different DNA sequences within this sample yield the same CDR3. CDR3 coding DNA: TGTGCCAGCAGCTTAGTGGCTAGCGGGAGCACAGATACGCAGTATTTT. This gives the protein CASSLVASGSTDTQYF. This chain uses TRBV7-2 with TRBJ2-3; TRBD2 matches at 8 bases. The ends lost 1 base at V and 0 bases at J; junction bases unmatched: 3. Germline CDR1 and CDR2: SGHTA and FQGNSA. The CDR3 length is 16 residues.

V usage is TRBV20-1 and J usage is TRBJ1-4; D is unclear. Germline V gives CDR1 DFQATT, CDR2 SNEGSKA (reference sequence). This CDR3 spans 11 amino acids. V lost 2 bases to trimming and J lost 8 bases, with 6 bases between them. CDR3 loop: CSARSPEKLFF. The CDR3, as DNA: TGCAGTGCTAGATCTCCGGAAAAACTGTTTTTT.

The chain recombines TRBV7-3 with TRBJ2-1; D gene ambiguous. The V end was cut by 1 base, the J end by 8 bases, with 6 bases between. This CDR3 contains 12 residues. CDR1 SGHTA and CDR2 FQGTGA come from the germline V gene. The CDR3: CASSLMGYEQFF. The CDR3 DNA reads TGTGCCAGCAGCTTAATGGGCTATGAGCAGTTCTTC.

This CDR3 reads CASSLAGGALGQPQHF. The CDR3 DNA follows: TGTGCCAGCAGCTTAGCGGGTGGGGCCCTGGGGCAGCCCCAGCATTTT. The V call is TRBV7-2, the J call TRBJ1-5; D is possibly TRBD1 (5 bases). The ends were cut back, 0 bases at V and 7 bases at J, with 16 bases in the middle. This CDR3 is 16 amino acids long. Germline CDR1 is SGHTA and CDR2 is FQGNSA.

The chain couples TRBV27 to TRBJ1-2; 11 positions agree with TRBD1. The CDR3 spans 14 residues. V lost 5 bases, J lost 8 bases, and 7 bases stayed unmatched. Germline V CDR1 and CDR2: MNHEY, SMNVEV (reference sequence). CDR3 sequence (DNA): TGTGCCAGCAGTCCGGGACAGGGGGGCGGGGGCTACACCTTC. It encodes CASSPGQGGGGYTF.

The chain employs TRBV11-2 and TRBJ1-6; a weak D match, TRBD1 (6 bases). This CDR3 contains 14 residues. Germline lookup yields CDR1 SGHAT and CDR2 FQNNGV. V was trimmed by 3 bases and J by 5 bases, leaving 8 bases between them. CDR3 region: CASSFPGDNSPLHF. The CDR3 coding sequence is TGTGCCAGCAGCTTTCCAGGGGATAATTCACCCCTCCACTTT.

The chain combines TRBV5-1 with TRBJ2-7; maybe TRBD2 (6 bases). Germline V gives CDR1 SGHRS, CDR2 YFSETQ. CDR3 size: 14 residues. The V end was cut by 3 bases, the J end by 4 bases, with 14 bases between. The CDR3 reads CASSSQGGDYEQYF. The CDR3 nucleotides are TGCGCCAGCAGCTCCCAGGGCGGGGATTACGAGCAGTACTTC. The full variable domain, its missing parts supplied by reference TRBV5-1 and TRBJ2-7, is KAGVTQTPRYLIKTRGQQVTLSCSPISGHRSVSWYQQTPGQGLQFLFEYFSETQRNKGNFPGRFSGRQFSNSRSEMNVSTLELGDSALYLCASSSQGGDYEQYFGPGTRLTVT.

This clone was detected only once. The genes are TRBV21-1 and TRBJ2-1; TRBD2 is the table's D call and was not checked against the DNA. TRBV21-1 is a known pseudogene. The CDR3 has 18 residues. CDR3 nucleotides: TGTGCCAGACGGGTTCTTGATGGGACTAGCGGGAATCTGGATGAGCAGTTCTTC. Amino acids: CARRVLDGTSGNLDEQFF.